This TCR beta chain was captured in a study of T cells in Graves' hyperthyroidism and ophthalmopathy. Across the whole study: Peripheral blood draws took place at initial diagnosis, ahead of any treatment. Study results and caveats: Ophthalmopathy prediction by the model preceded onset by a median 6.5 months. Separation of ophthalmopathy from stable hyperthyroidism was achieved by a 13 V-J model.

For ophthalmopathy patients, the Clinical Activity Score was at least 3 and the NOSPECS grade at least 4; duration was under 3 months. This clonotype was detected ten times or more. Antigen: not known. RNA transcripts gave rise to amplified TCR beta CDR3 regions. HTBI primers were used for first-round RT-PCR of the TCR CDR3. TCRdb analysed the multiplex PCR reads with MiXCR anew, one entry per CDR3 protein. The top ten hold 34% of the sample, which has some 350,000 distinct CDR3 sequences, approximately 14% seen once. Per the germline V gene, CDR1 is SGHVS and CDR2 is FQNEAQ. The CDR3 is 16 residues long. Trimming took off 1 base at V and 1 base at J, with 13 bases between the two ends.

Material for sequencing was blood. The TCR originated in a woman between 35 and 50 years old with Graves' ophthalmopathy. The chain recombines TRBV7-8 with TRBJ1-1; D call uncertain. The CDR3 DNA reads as TGTGCCAGCAGCTTAGGAGTCGCAACACCGAACACTGAAGCTTTCTTT. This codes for CASSLGVATPNTEAFF.